The source of this T cell receptor beta chain is a study of neurological immune-mediated disorders. Study-wide results and caveats: Patients with HTLV-1-associated myelopathy had the highest level of TCR clonal expansion, whereas patients with multiple sclerosis had the lowest level, falling beneath the level found in healthy controls. Subjects shared no identical expanded-clone CDR3 amino acid sequences, suggesting private TCR-beta repertoires in all groups.

Blood bank volunteers in Maryland, USA, served as healthy controls. This clonotype was seen at least ten times. Antigen unknown. As for the cDNA, it was generated by 5'RACE with 10-nucleotide random UMIs. Each CDR3 protein gets one entry after TCRdb re-called the 5' RACE reads with MiXCR. The sample carries tens of thousands of distinct CDR3 sequences, approximately 10% recorded once. Material for sequencing was PBMCs. This sequence was found in a man aged 35-49 years in good health.

This CDR3 is CASSDAGEENEKLFF. In DNA form, the CDR3 reads TGCGCCAGCAGCGATGCAGGGGAGGAAAATGAAAAACTGTTTTTT. The rearrangement joins TRBV5-1 to TRBJ1-4; possibly TRBD1 for D (6 bases). The CDR3 is made up of 15 amino acids. Germline CDR1 is SGHRS and CDR2 is YFSETQ. Trimming removed 4 bases at V and 5 bases at J, with 15 bases between.